This paragraph reports one TCR beta chain. Its cognate antigen is unknown. This sample is part of a study of cytomegalovirus exposure and HLA in healthy donors. There were likely unrecorded immune exposures, though donors were nominally healthy when sampled. Trimming removed 4 bases at V and 3 bases at J, with 19 bases between. This CDR3 is built from 16 residues. CDR1 SGHTA and CDR2 FQGNSA come from the germline V gene. Whole-study results and caveats: The study carried out a later analysis of TCR beta sequences. It associated roughly 17,000 of them with specific HLA alleles at a false discovery rate of 0.05. The study designated 150 to 200 TCR beta chains cytomegalovirus-associated. Being productive about 90% or about 30% of the time was typical of most TCR beta V segments in an earlier analysis.

Amplification used 60 Vbeta primers and 13 Jbeta primers. The protocol was immunoSEQ multiplex PCR, while the TCRdb copy is restricted to in-frame clones and leaves out a portion. In all, the sample yields 200,000 to 250,000 clones. Sequenced input: PBMCs. This TCR was recovered from a girl aged 2-10 years in good health and CMV-seropositive. This rearrangement joins TRBV7-2 to TRBJ2-7; D may be TRBD2 (9 bases). The CDR3: CASSSRGLAGSYEQYF. As DNA, the CDR3 is TGTGCCAGCAGCTCCAGGGGGCTAGCGGGAAGCTACGAGCAGTACTTC.